Listed below are T cell receptor beta chains from one sample, sequenced in a study of vaccination effects on CD4 cells after COVID-19. Their specific antigens are unknown. TCRdb keeps only in-frame clones here, not all; method: immunoSEQ multiplex PCR. The sample lists 40,000 to 45,000 clones, around 66% occurring once. The material sequenced was CD4+ T cells from PBMCs cultured without peptide, taken after COVID-19 vaccination. All receptors derive from a human donor who received a COVID-19 vaccine. CDR3s include the opening cysteine and the closing phenylalanine or tryptophan. For some rows the clone size is stated as once, few or many, or as a class when expanded; others skip it.

size: NA; V: TRBV11-2; CDR3: CASSAGRSTQYF
size: NA; V: TRBV4-2; CDR3: CASSQDPSGSAETQYF
size: NA; V: TRBV19; CDR3: CASSISDLSNTEAFF
size: NA; V: TRBV3-1/TRBV3-2; CDR3: CASSDSPFWGQYF
size: once; V: TRBV7-9; CDR3: CASSYRTNTGELFF
size: NA; V: TRBV30; CDR3: CAWNGGPRAHTGPNEKLFF
size: few; V: TRBV10-2; CDR3: CASSLDRPSGPQHF
size: NA; V: TRBV15; CDR3: CATRASFNQPQHF
size: NA; V: TRBV2; CDR3: CASNSRAGNTEAFF
size: NA; V: TRBV19; CDR3: CASSMAGGGAGELFF
size: few; V: TRBV10-1; CDR3: CASSVWGATDEQFF
size: once; V: TRBV7-9; CDR3: CASSLEYFNEQFF
size: NA; V: TRBV2; CDR3: CASRTGNRDIRATNEKLFF
size: once; V: TRBV21-1; CDR3: CASSKLRREAFF
size: few; V: TRBV20-1; CDR3: CSLQRKSEQFF
size: NA; V: TRBV7-9; CDR3: CASSLTGNQPQHF
size: NA; V: TRBV3-1/TRBV3-2; CDR3: CASSQAGTGSNSPLHF
size: NA; V: TRBV11-2; CDR3: CASSPAGTGRNYGYTF
size: NA; V: TRBV5-5; CDR3: CASSLPPGVSGELFF
size: NA; V: TRBV29-1; CDR3: CSVEAGGGGYTF
size: NA; V: TRBV10-2; CDR3: CASRIGGGTEAFF
size: few; V: TRBV6-1; CDR3: CASSEYDGGAYYGTQYF
size: NA; V: TRBV5-4; CDR3: CASSWDRGETQYF
size: few; V: TRBV13; CDR3: CASSLGGTPYFYEQYF
size: NA; V: TRBV7-8; CDR3: CASSLGIATNEKLFF
size: NA; V: TRBV7-9; CDR3: CASSSREKITGELFF
size: NA; V: TRBV6-5; CDR3: CASSYSSGGTDTQYF
size: NA; V: TRBV19; CDR3: CASSIIVGFLETQYF
size: NA; V: TRBV19; CDR3: CASTLSGPLGTDTQYF
size: NA; V: TRBV2; CDR3: CATNQGTGGISPLHF
size: NA; V: TRBV12-3/TRBV12-4; CDR3: CASSFFPEAFF
size: few; V: TRBV28; CDR3: CASSFPVGGGYTF
size: NA; V: TRBV10-1; CDR3: CASGSGLYTDTQYF
size: NA; V: TRBV19; CDR3: CASRTGASSNQPQHF
size: NA; V: TRBV5-4; CDR3: CASSLDETGARWDGYTF
size: NA; V: TRBV9; CDR3: CASSALTDNEQFF
size: NA; V: TRBV4-1; CDR3: CASSQALAGGKETQYF
size: few; V: TRBV4-1; CDR3: CASSLGGLAGVVRDEQYF
size: NA; V: TRBV6-5; CDR3: CASSFVRAEEAFF
size: NA; V: TRBV10-2; CDR3: CASRGTSGSTRGELFF
size: NA; V: TRBV7-2; CDR3: CASSYTRGTDTQYF
size: NA; V: TRBV11-2; CDR3: CASRPRGGRSYEQYF
size: NA; V: TRBV5-1; CDR3: CASSLSSLSSYNSPLHF
size: NA; V: TRBV19; CDR3: CASSPRGLMSSYNSPLHF
size: NA; V: TRBV12-3/TRBV12-4; CDR3: CASSLWYNEQFF
size: NA; V: TRBV6-5; CDR3: CATGQVSYEQYF
size: few; V: TRBV4-1; CDR3: CASSPNRRQGVTGELFF
size: NA; V: TRBV5-6; CDR3: CASSATRAGGSNQPQHF
size: NA; V: TRBV13; CDR3: CASSRGSERTHTQYF
size: NA; V: TRBV12-1; CDR3: CARDAGRSEKLFF
size: NA; V: TRBV11-2; CDR3: CASSLAGTQNTEAFF
size: NA; V: TRBV5-1; CDR3: CASSFASGSIGEQYF
size: NA; V: TRBV5-1; CDR3: CASSLESAMGNEQFF